This TCR beta chain was profiled in a study of molecular identifiers for immune sequencing clone quantification. TCRdb reanalysed the PCR reads using MiXCR and keeps one entry per CDR3 protein. This sample has approximately 500,000 distinct CDR3 sequences, with around 23% found just once. The V and J ends lost 8 bases and 0 bases respectively, with 5 bases between them. The length of the CDR3 is 13 residues. Per the germline V gene, CDR1 is SGHAT and CDR2 is FQNNGV. Libraries of naive CD8 T cells were made from approximately 20,000 to 1,000,000 sorted cells. They used 10%, 30% or 50% RNA. The clonotype was recovered from a human donor in good health. Some libraries in this study had Jurkat cell RNA spiked in. The gene calls are TRBV11-2 and TRBJ2-6; D not resolved. Sequenced material: naive CD8+ T cells from blood, with Jurkat cell RNA spiked in. The subset is: FACS-sorted CD8+CD4-CCR7+CD45RA+ naive T cells. CDR3 coding DNA: TGTGCCAGCCCAAGCTCTGGGGCCAACGTCCTGACTTTC. It specifies CASPSSGANVLTF. Combining the CDR3 with reference TRBV11-2 and TRBJ2-6 gives the whole variable domain EAGVAQSPRYKIIEKRQSVAFWCNPISGHATLYWYQQILGQGPKLLIQFQNNGVVDDSQLPKDRFSAERLKGVDSTLKIQPAKLEDSAVYLCASPSSGANVLTFGAGSRLTVL.